The rows below give T cell receptor beta chains drawn from one sample of a study of cytomegalovirus exposure and HLA in healthy donors. The method was immunoSEQ multiplex PCR; TCRdb's version includes in-frame clones alone and lacks a portion of them. The sample holds some 120,000 clones, under 85% seen once. Input material: PBMCs. The receptors come from a woman aged 45 to 65 in good health and CMV-seropositive. Both conserved end residues are part of each CDR3. Each record gives: J gene, D gene, clone size, V gene, CDR3 DNA, CDR3 protein. D genes are given only for firm matches. The size entry is marked missing in some rows and otherwise reads once, few, many or a size class.

>TRBJ1-2|.|.|TRBV7-9
TGTGCCAGCAGCTTAAAGGACAAGGATCAAAGGGGCTACACCTTC
CASSLKDKDQRGYTF
>TRBJ2-1|.|.|TRBV5-4
TGTGCCAGCAGCTTGGAACAGGTCAATGAGCAGTTCTTC
CASSLEQVNEQFF
>TRBJ2-3|.|few|TRBV6-6
TGTGCCAGCAGTTACTCCGCGTCCACGCAGTATTTT
CASSYSASTQYF
>TRBJ1-1|.|.|TRBV5-1
TGCGCCAGCAGCTTGTTCACTTTAACAGCGAACACTGAAGCTTTCTTT
CASSLFTLTANTEAFF
>TRBJ2-5|TRBD2|few|TRBV30
TGTGCCTGGAGTGCCTGGACTAGCGGGAGATTAGAGACCCAGTACTTC
CAWSAWTSGRLETQYF
>TRBJ1-1|.|.|TRBV7-9
TGTGCCAGCAGCTTGCAGGGTAGCACTGAAGCTTTCTTT
CASSLQGSTEAFF
>TRBJ1-6|.|.|TRBV19
TGTGCCAGCACCGGTGGGGCCTGGCCCCTCCACTTT
CASTGGAWPLHF
>TRBJ2-7|.|.|TRBV5-5
TGTGCCAGCAGCTTCGGGTTGGCAGGGTCCTACGAGCAGTACTTC
CASSFGLAGSYEQYF
>TRBJ1-2|TRBD1|.|TRBV2
TGTGCCAGCGGAGGACAGGGCCCATATGGCTACACCTTC
CASGGQGPYGYTF
>TRBJ2-1|TRBD2|once|TRBV5-1
TGCGCCAGCAGCTTTGGGTCGGCTAGCGGGGCGAATGAGCAGTTCTTC
CASSFGSASGANEQFF
>TRBJ2-7|.|once|TRBV6-1
TGTGCCAGCAGTCGACAGGACTCCTACGAGCAGTACTTC
CASSRQDSYEQYF
>TRBJ2-1|TRBD1|.|TRBV5-6
TGTGCCAGCAGCTTGCCGGGCTCCGGACAGGTAAATGAGCAGTTCTTC
CASSLPGSGQVNEQFF